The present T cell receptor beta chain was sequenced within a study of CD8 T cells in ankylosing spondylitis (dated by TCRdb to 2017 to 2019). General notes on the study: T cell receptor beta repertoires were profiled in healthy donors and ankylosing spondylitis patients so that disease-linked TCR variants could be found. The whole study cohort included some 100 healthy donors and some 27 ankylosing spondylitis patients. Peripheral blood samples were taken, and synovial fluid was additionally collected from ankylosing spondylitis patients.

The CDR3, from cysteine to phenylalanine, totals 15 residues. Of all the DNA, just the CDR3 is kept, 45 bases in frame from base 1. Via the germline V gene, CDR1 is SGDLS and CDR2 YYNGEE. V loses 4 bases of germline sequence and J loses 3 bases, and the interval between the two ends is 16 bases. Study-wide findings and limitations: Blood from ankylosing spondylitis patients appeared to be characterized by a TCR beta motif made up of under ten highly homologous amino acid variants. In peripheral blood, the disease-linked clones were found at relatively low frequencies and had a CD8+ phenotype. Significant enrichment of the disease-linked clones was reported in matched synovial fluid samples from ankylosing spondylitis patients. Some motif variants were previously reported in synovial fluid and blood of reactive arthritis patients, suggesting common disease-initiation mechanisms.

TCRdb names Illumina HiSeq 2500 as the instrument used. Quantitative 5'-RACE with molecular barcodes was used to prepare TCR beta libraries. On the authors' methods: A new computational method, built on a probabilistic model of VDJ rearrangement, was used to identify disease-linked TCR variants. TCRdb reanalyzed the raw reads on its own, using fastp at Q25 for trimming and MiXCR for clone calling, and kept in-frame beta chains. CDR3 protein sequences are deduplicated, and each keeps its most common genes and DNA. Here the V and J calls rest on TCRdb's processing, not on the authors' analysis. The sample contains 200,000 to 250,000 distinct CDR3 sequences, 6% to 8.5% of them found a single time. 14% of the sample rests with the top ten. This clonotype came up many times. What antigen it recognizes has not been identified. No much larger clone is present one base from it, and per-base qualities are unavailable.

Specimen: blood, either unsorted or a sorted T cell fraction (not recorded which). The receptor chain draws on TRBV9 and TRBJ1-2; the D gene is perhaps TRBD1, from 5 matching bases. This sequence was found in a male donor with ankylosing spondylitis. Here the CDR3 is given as CASSTRSGQDYGYTF. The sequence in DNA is TGTGCCAGCAGCACCCGATCGGGGCAGGACTATGGCTACACCTTC.